One sample yielded the 17 T cell receptor beta chains listed below, sequenced in a study of CD8+CD57+ T cells in acquired aplastic anemia. Genomic DNA constituted the template upon which TCR beta VDJ and CDR3 profiling was performed. TCRdb used MiXCR to reprocess the reads, holding one entry per CDR3 protein. The sample holds more than 95,000 distinct CDR3 sequences, 30% to 45% seen once. Before being chosen for sequencing, patients had shown CD8+CD57+ cell expansion by flow cytometry. Sequenced input: sorted CD4+, CD8+, or CD8+CD57+ T cells (not recorded which) from PBMCs. The receptor source for this set is a human donor with aplastic anemia.

This clonotype has at least ten counts. The rearrangement links TRBV7-2 to TRBJ1-1, with unresolved D. Germline V CDR1 and CDR2: SGHTA, FQGNSA. Trimming took 6 bases from V and 6 from J, leaving 14 bases between them. The CDR3 has 13 residues. The CDR3 coding sequence is TGTGCCAGCAGTTCCCCAATCGTGGCTGAAGCTTTCTTT. It yields the protein CASSSPIVAEAFF.

This clonotype came up many times. The chain has TRBV3-1 and TRBJ1-2; TRBD1 is a possible D gene (5 bases). V was cut by 1 base and J by 7 bases, with 10 bases left in between. From germline, CDR1 is LGHDT and CDR2 YNNKEL (reference sequence). The CDR3 loop spans 13 amino acids. This CDR3 is CASSQGGVGGYTF. CDR3 in DNA: TGTGCCAGCAGCCAAGGGGGGGTCGGTGGCTACACCTTC.

This clonotype turned up a few times. The DNA for the CDR3 is TGTGCCAGTCAAAGGGCAGGAGACTACGAGCAGTACTTC. As protein: CASQRAGDYEQYF. This chain links TRBV19 with TRBJ2-7, with D unclear. The CDR3 contains 13 residues. V was clipped by 8 bases and J by 3 bases, with 14 bases between them. Germline-derived CDR1 and CDR2 are LNHDA and SQIVND (reference sequence).

Turning to this clonotype: This may come from a read error, since a much larger clone is one base off. The rearrangement joins TRBV4-1 to TRBJ1-1; D might be TRBD1 (5 bases). With 0 bases removed from V and 1 base from J, the gap between germline ends came to 12 bases. The V gene's germline CDR1 is MGHRA and CDR2 YSYEKL. The CDR3 has 16 amino acids. Here the CDR3 DNA reads TGCGCCAGCAGCCAAGATTGGGGCGGGAGGAACACTGAAGCTTTCTTT. Translated, it gives CASSQDWGGRNTEAFF.

The chain is built from TRBV27 and TRBJ1-3; D is perhaps TRBD1 (5 bases). V lost 7 bases, J lost 6 bases, and 25 bases lay in between. From germline, CDR1 is MNHEY and CDR2 SMNVEV (reference sequence). CDR3 length: 17 residues. CDR3 in DNA: TGTGCCAGCACCCGACAGATCCCTTCTGCTGCCAAAAACACCATATATTTT. Protein sequence: CASTRQIPSAAKNTIYF.

The chain recombines TRBV13 with TRBJ2-3; the D is unclear. This CDR3 is built from 12 residues. The V end lost 1 base, the J end lost 11 bases, and 10 bases lay between the germline ends. In germline, CDR1 is PRHDT, CDR2 FYEKMQ (reference sequence). The DNA of the CDR3 is TGTGCCAGCAGCTTAGAGCCCGATTTGCAGTATTTT. This sequence encodes CASSLEPDLQYF.

This clonotype appeared many times. J is TRBJ2-3 and V is TRBV20-1, with D maybe TRBD1 (6 bases). The germline V gene has CDR1 DFQATT and CDR2 SNEGSKA (reference sequence). Trimming shortened V by 2 bases and J by 0 bases, and 18 bases separated the two germline ends. This CDR3 has 17 residues. For the CDR3, the DNA is TGCAGTGCTAGAAACTTGGACAGATATTCTAGCACAGATACGCAGTATTTT. It specifies CSARNLDRYSSTDTQYF.

Turning to this clonotype: Mismatch with germline at one junction end may stem from a read error. The chain has TRBV25-1 and TRBJ2-5; 7 bases agree with TRBD1. The CDR3 consists of 15 residues. Germline assignment: CDR1 MGHDK and CDR2 SYGVNS. The CDR3 DNA is TGTGCCAGCACCAGCAGGACAGGCTTCCAAGAGACCCGGTACTTC. As protein: CASTSRTGFQETRYF.

This clonotype showed up many times. The chain recombines TRBV5-5 with TRBJ1-3; no firm D call. Germline loops: CDR1 SGHKS, CDR2 YYEKEE (reference sequence). V dropped 1 base and J dropped 0 bases, with 5 bases sitting between them. The CDR3 loop spans 14 amino acids. The chain's CDR3 is CASSLMSSGNTIYF. DNA for the CDR3: TGTGCCAGCAGCTTGATGAGCTCTGGAAACACCATATATTTT. Using reference TRBV5-5 and TRBJ1-3 for the parts outside the CDR3, the full variable domain is DAGVTQSPTHLIKTRGQQVTLRCSPISGHKSVSWYQQVLGQGPQFIFQYYEKEERGRGNFPDRFSARQFPNYSSELNVNALLLGDSALYLCASSLMSSGNTIYFGEGSWLTVV.

Ten or more counts support this clonotype. The V call is TRBV4-2, the J call TRBJ2-7; D not resolved. The CDR3 totals 15 residues. Germline values: CDR1 LGHNA, CDR2 YNFKEQ. The V and J ends lost 4 bases and 2 bases respectively, with 15 bases between them. CDR3 sequence: CASSPTGRSTYEQYF. CDR3 DNA: TGTGCCAGCAGCCCAACCGGCCGGTCTACCTACGAGCAGTACTTC.

A remark on this clonotype: The CDR3 ends on some other residue instead of the conserved phenylalanine or tryptophan, so this is likely a read error. The limits of the CDR3 on the DNA are not certain, so only TCRdb's listed CDR3 is given. The chain couples TRBV5-1 to TRBJ1-6. Including both end residues, the CDR3 is 14 amino acids long. The germline V gene has CDR1 SGHRS and CDR2 YFSETQ. CDR3 residues: CASSLASGDSPPHS.

V is TRBV11-1 and J is TRBJ2-7, with 9 nucleotides matching TRBD1. J lost 4 bases, V lost 3 bases, and 1 base had no gene match. Germline-derived CDR1 and CDR2 are SGHAT and FQDESV (reference sequence). This CDR3 is 13 amino acids long. CDR3 in DNA: TGTGCCAGCAGCTTCGGGACAGGGTACGAGCAGTACTTC. This translates into CASSFGTGYEQYF.

This clonotype showed up many times. The chain combines TRBV29-1 with TRBJ1-1, with 11 nucleotides matching TRBD1. The ends lost 6 bases at V and 5 bases at J; junction bases unmatched: 11. Germline V CDR1 and CDR2: SQVTM, ANQGSEA. CDR3 length: 15 residues. Here the CDR3 DNA reads TGCAGCGTCTGCCCCCCCCGGGACAGGGGGACTGAAGCTTTCTTT. Translating it yields CSVCPPRDRGTEAFF.

This clonotype was recorded at least ten times. The V call is TRBV27, the J call TRBJ2-5; D unresolved. Germline CDR1 reads MNHEY; CDR2 reads SMNVEV (reference sequence). The V end was cut by 4 bases, the J end by 4 bases, with 13 bases between. This CDR3 region has 14 residues. CDR3 nucleotide sequence: TGTGCCAGCAGTTCCATGACCCAAGGAGAGACCCAGTACTTC. It translates to CASSSMTQGETQYF.

Details on this clonotype: A much larger clone lies a single base off, so this may be a read error. The rearrangement joins TRBV29-1 to TRBJ1-3; D is possibly TRBD1 (6 bases). The CDR3 runs to 14 residues. V was pared by 2 bases and J by 2 bases, with 10 bases between. CDR1 SQVTM and CDR2 ANQGSEA come from the germline V gene. The CDR3 sequence: CSVEKGGAGNTIYF. The DNA for the CDR3 is TGCAGCGTTGAAAAAGGGGGGGCTGGAAACACCATATATTTT. Together with reference TRBV29-1 and TRBJ1-3, the CDR3 gives the full variable domain: SAVISQKPSRDICQRGTSLTIQCQVDSQVTMMFWYRQQPGQSLTLIATANQGSEATYESGFVIDKFPISRPNLTFSTLTVSNMSPEDSSIYLCSVEKGGAGNTIYFGEGSWLTVV.

The chain combines TRBV4-1 with TRBJ2-6; perhaps TRBD1 as D (6 bases). CDR3 size: 18 residues. V lost 3 bases to trimming and J lost 0 bases, with 15 bases between them. Per germline, CDR1 MGHRA and CDR2 YSYEKL. Here the CDR3 reads CASSQIQGEHSGANVLTF. The CDR3 coding sequence is TGCGCCAGCAGCCAGATACAGGGAGAACACTCTGGGGCCAACGTCCTGACTTTC.

This clonotype was seen repeatedly, ten times or more. V and J are TRBV7-2 and TRBJ2-2, with unresolved D. Between the trimmed V and J ends, which lost 5 bases and 0 bases, there was a span of 13 bases. Per the germline V gene, CDR1 is SGHTA and CDR2 is FQGNSA. This CDR3 is 16 amino acids long. The CDR3 reads CASSAGISPNTGELFF. In DNA, the CDR3 is TGTGCCAGCAGCGCAGGAATTAGCCCGAACACCGGGGAGCTGTTTTTT.